This TCR beta chain was recovered during a study of blood T cell repertoires in COVID-19. Study as a whole: From the United States, Italy and Spain came samples of acute and convalescent COVID-19.

V was pared by 3 bases and J by 9 bases, with 13 bases between. Looked up from germline, CDR1 is SGDLS and CDR2 is YYNGEE. This CDR3 has 14 amino acids. Clones were sequenced by immunoSEQ multiplex PCR, and TCRdb holds only the in-frame ones, with some missing. This sample has tens of thousands of clones, with 85% found just once. The gene calls are TRBV9 and TRBJ1-6; D is undetermined. Sequencing was performed on peripheral blood. The TCR was taken from an older man with acute or convalescent COVID-19. CDR3 in DNA: TGTGCCAGCAGCGACGAACTACGAGGTTCACCCCTCCACTTT. Translation: CASSDELRGSPLHF.